This section outlines one TCR beta chain sequence together with its context. Its antigen remains unknown. Combining a sample-barcoded 5' primer with a J-beta primer mix, a second PCR ran for roughly 7 to 11 cycles. Tagging of each cDNA molecule was performed by a template-switch adaptor with 12 random nucleotides. TCRdb re-analysed the 5' RACE reads in MiXCR, keeping a single row per CDR3 protein. The sample has roughly 720,000 distinct CDR3 sequences; about 55% are singletons. The CDR3 consists of 16 residues. The germline CDR1 and CDR2 sequences are LGHDT and YNNKEL (reference sequence). J was trimmed by 4 bases and V by 4 bases; bases with no gene match: 6. The data were taken from a study of blood T cells in healthy people across ages. Overall study: Template switching caught about one barcoded beta molecule for each two T cells. Whole-study findings and limits: More naive CD4+ cells and higher diversity marked long-lived donors relative to aged donors. Older age went with lower TCR beta diversity per million T cells, in a roughly linear way.

The sequenced sample consisted of blood. This TCR derives from a man older than 75 in good health. This chain links TRBV3-1 with TRBJ2-4, with 11 bases lining up with TRBD1. The CDR3 region has the DNA TGTGCCAGCAGCCGTGGACAGGGGGCACGTAAAAACATTCAGTACTTC. Encoded protein: CASSRGQGARKNIQYF.